Listed here are 9 T cell receptor beta chains from one sample, sequenced in a study of blood T cell repertoires in COVID-19. Sequencing was performed with immunoSEQ multiplex PCR; in TCRdb, only in-frame clones are kept and a portion is missing. This table has some 110,000 clones, approximately 88% appearing once. Input material: peripheral blood. The receptor set was obtained from a human donor in a cohort sampled during active COVID-19.

This clone has only one observation. J is TRBJ2-3 and V is TRBV5-1, with 12 bases matching TRBD1. Germline CDR1 reads SGHRS; CDR2 reads YFSETQ. The CDR3 is made up of 15 amino acids. V lost 0 bases to trimming and J lost 10 bases; unmatched junction nucleotides: 6. The CDR3 protein is CASSLEGQGARAQYF. The CDR3 DNA reads as TGCGCCAGCAGCTTGGAGGGACAGGGGGCGCGGGCGCAGTATTTT.

The gene calls are TRBV6-5 and TRBJ2-3; TRBD1 matches at 8 bases. Germline CDR1 is MNHEY and CDR2 is SVGAGI. The CDR3 sequence is 15 residues long. V shed 6 bases and J 0 bases; nucleotides not matched to a gene: 5. The CDR3 DNA reads TGTGCCAGCAGGACAGGGGTTACTAGCACAGATACGCAGTATTTT. Its translation is CASRTGVTSTDTQYF.

V gene TRBV15 combines with J gene TRBJ2-7; D gene ambiguous. Germline CDR1 and CDR2: LNHNV and YYDKDF (reference sequence). Trimming stripped 0 bases from V and 5 bases from J, with 8 bases between. The CDR3 runs 13 residues. The CDR3 bases are TGTGCCACCAGCAGAGATCTGGGCGACGAGCAGTACTTC. Amino acids: CATSRDLGDEQYF.

This clone appeared a few times. The V and J genes are TRBV6-6 and TRBJ1-1, with a weak D call TRBD1 (6 bases). The CDR3 spans 14 residues. Germline V gene data show CDR1 as MNHNY and CDR2 as SVGAGI (reference sequence). V lost 2 bases and J lost 0, with 7 bases in between. The CDR3 sequence is CASSYGQMNTEAFF. CDR3 DNA: TGTGCCAGCAGTTACGGACAGATGAACACTGAAGCTTTCTTT.

The chain couples TRBV7-6 to TRBJ1-5, with 8 positions matching TRBD1. Germline lookup yields CDR1 SGHVS and CDR2 FNYEAQ. This CDR3 comprises 16 residues. V shed 6 bases, J shed 1 base, and the junction held 8 bases outside the gene matches. The CDR3 region has the DNA TGTGCCAGCAGTGCCGGACAGGGCGGCAGCAATCAGCCCCAGCATTTT. It codes for CASSAGQGGSNQPQHF.

This clone has more than one count but fewer than ten. The V call is TRBV18, the J call TRBJ2-3; 7 bases are a match to TRBD1. Germline V CDR1 and CDR2: KGHSH, LQKENI. CDR3 length: 15 amino acids. The junction had 5 bases not matched to a gene; V was cut back by 3 bases and J by 2 bases. CDR3 in DNA: TGTGCCAGCTCACCTGAGGGACAGTCCACAGATACGCAGTATTTT. Protein product: CASSPEGQSTDTQYF.

The chain carries TRBV27 and TRBJ2-1, with 9 nucleotides matching TRBD2. The trim removed 8 bases at V and 3 bases at J, leaving 11 bases unmatched. Germline CDR1 and CDR2: MNHEY and SMNVEV (reference sequence). The CDR3 is 16 residues long. The CDR3 coding sequence is TGTGCCAGCCCCCTCCGGGCGGGGGGGTTCTACAATGAGCAGTTCTTC. This gives the protein CASPLRAGGFYNEQFF.

This clone was seen a single time. V usage is TRBV7-3 and J usage is TRBJ2-3, with 9 bases matching TRBD2. CDR1 is SGHTA and CDR2 is FQGTGA in the germline V gene. V was pared by 4 bases and J by 2 bases, with 7 bases of the junction left unmatched. The CDR3 runs 16 residues. The CDR3, as DNA: TGTGCCAGCAGCTCGTTAGCGGGGGCTTTCACAGATACGCAGTATTTT. Translation gives CASSSLAGAFTDTQYF. The complete variable domain, with remaining parts taken from reference TRBV7-3 and TRBJ2-3, reads GAGVSQTPSNKVTEKGKYVELRCDPISGHTALYWYRQSLGQGPEFLIYFQGTGAADDSGLPNDRFFAVRPEGSVSTLKIQRTERGDSAVYLCASSSLAGAFTDTQYFGPGTRLTVL.

The gene calls are TRBV5-1 and TRBJ1-2, with 11 bases aligning to TRBD1. This CDR3 is 15 amino acids long. Looked up from germline, CDR1 is SGHRS and CDR2 is YFSETQ. V gave up 2 bases and J gave up 6 bases; unmatched junction bases: 6. The CDR3 DNA reads TGCGCCAGCAGCTTCGCCGGACAGGGGGCGGATGGCTACACCTTC. It codes for CASSFAGQGADGYTF.